The rows below give T cell receptor beta chains drawn from one sample of a study of T-cell reconstitution after alpha-beta-depleted transplantation in children. TCRdb itself ran the PCR reads through MiXCR, one entry per CDR3 protein. The sample consists of hundreds of thousands of distinct CDR3 sequences, 10% to 15% of them appearing once. The specimen comprised PBMCs, mostly from graft donor cells, sampled 360 days after TCRalphabeta/CD19-depleted stem cell transplant. All receptors come from a male patient between 10 and 17 years old who had a stem cell transplant for acute myeloid leukemia, so the T cells may come from the graft donor. CDR3s include the opening cysteine and the closing phenylalanine or tryptophan. The D gene is left open where the match is weak. Rows give clone size only sometimes, using once, few, many, or a class for an expanded clone.

>TRBV20-1|TRBJ2-5|-|many
CSASGGIETQYF
TGCAGTGCTAGTGGAGGGATAGAGACCCAGTACTTC
>TRBV4-3|TRBJ2-7|TRBD1|-
CASSQGHRDRVSYEQYF
TGCGCCAGCAGCCAAGGTCACCGGGACAGGGTATCCTACGAGCAGTACTTC
>TRBV29-1|TRBJ2-7|TRBD1|-
CSVEGRTGRSYEQYF
TGCAGCGTTGAAGGGAGGACAGGGAGAAGCTACGAGCAGTACTTC
>TRBV12-3/TRBV12-4|TRBJ2-7|-|few
CASSLGFFDGSSYEQYF
TGTGCCAGCAGTTTAGGTTTCTTCGACGGTAGCTCCTACGAGCAGTACTTC
>TRBV20-1|TRBJ2-1|-|many
CSAVTSLPSSYNEQFF
TGCAGTGCCGTTACTAGCCTCCCAAGCTCCTACAATGAGCAGTTCTTC
>TRBV5-5|TRBJ2-1|-|-
CASSLDIAEIYNEQFF
TGTGCCAGCAGCTTGGATATAGCGGAAATCTACAATGAGCAGTTCTTC
>TRBV20-1|TRBJ2-3|-|many
CSARRDITVLSTDTQYF
TGCAGTGCTAGAAGGGACATAACAGTCCTAAGCACAGATACGCAGTATTTT
>TRBV6-2/TRBV6-3|TRBJ2-7|-|few
CASRLRVFSYEQYF
TGTGCCAGCAGACTCAGGGTATTCTCCTACGAGCAGTACTTC
>TRBV10-3|TRBJ2-4|-|few
CAITDERNIQYF
TGTGCCATCACTGATGAGAGAAACATTCAGTACTTC
>TRBV7-3|TRBJ1-4|-|few
CASSSLTTGDNEKLFF
TGTGCCAGCAGCTCCCTAACGACGGGGGATAATGAAAAACTGTTTTTT
>TRBV20-1|TRBJ2-7|-|-
CSARFSGRSYEQYF
TGCAGTGCTCGGTTTAGCGGCCGCTCCTACGAGCAGTACTTC
>TRBV7-9|TRBJ1-2|TRBD1|few
CASSFLTGGYGYTF
TGTGCCAGCAGCTTCCTAACAGGGGGCTATGGCTACACCTTC
>TRBV3-1|TRBJ2-7|-|-
CASSQDLTVEQYF
TGTGCCAGCAGCCAAGATCTGACAGTCGAGCAGTACTTC
>TRBV20-1|TRBJ2-5|TRBD2|-
CSARTSTSGNIGAQYF
TGCAGTGCTAGAACCTCGACTAGCGGGAATATCGGGGCCCAGTACTTC
>TRBV18|TRBJ2-5|TRBD2|-
CASSPLAGPTTGETQYF
TGTGCCAGCTCACCCCTAGCGGGTCCGACCACCGGGGAGACCCAGTACTTC
>TRBV4-3|TRBJ2-3|-|-
CASSQVTMHSTDTQYF
TGCGCCAGCAGCCAAGTCACCATGCATAGCACAGATACGCAGTATTTT
>TRBV24-1|TRBJ2-5|-|many
CATSDPRGRGETQYF
TGTGCCACCAGTGATCCGCGAGGTCGGGGTGAGACCCAGTACTTC
>TRBV29-1|TRBJ2-1|TRBD2|many
CSVVEGGVYNEQFF
TGCAGCGTTGTAGAGGGAGGGGTCTACAATGAGCAGTTCTTC
>TRBV20-1|TRBJ2-7|-|few
CSARDQAGLYEQYF
TGCAGTGCTAGAGATCAAGCCGGCCTATACGAGCAGTACTTC
>TRBV3-1|TRBJ2-3|TRBD2|-
CASSQGLAGGDTQYF
TGTGCCAGCAGCCAAGGTCTAGCGGGAGGGGATACGCAGTATTTT
>TRBV29-1|TRBJ2-5|-|-
CSLRGYQETQYF
TGCAGCCTGAGGGGCTACCAAGAGACCCAGTACTTC
>TRBV6-2/TRBV6-3|TRBJ2-7|TRBD2|-
CASSFPGLAPTYEQYF
TGTGCCAGCAGTTTCCCGGGACTAGCACCAACCTACGAGCAGTACTTC
>TRBV20-1|TRBJ2-7|TRBD2|few
CSARGDYAKKEQYF
TGCAGTGCTAGGGGGGACTACGCCAAAAAAGAGCAGTACTTC
>TRBV20-1|TRBJ2-7|TRBD2|-
CSARSFPPGLAGGRSYEQYF
TGCAGTGCTAGATCCTTTCCCCCCGGACTAGCGGGTGGGCGCTCCTACGAGCAGTACTTC
>TRBV28|TRBJ2-7|TRBD2|few
CASSLISGLGGSYEQYF
TGTGCCAGCAGTTTAATCTCAGGTCTCGGGGGGTCCTACGAGCAGTACTTC
>TRBV4-2|TRBJ2-7|-|many
CASSQDLGGYNYEQYF
TGTGCCAGCAGCCAAGATCTGGGGGGTTACAACTACGAGCAGTACTTC
>TRBV10-3|TRBJ2-1|-|-
CAITGGAEQFF
TGTGCCATTACAGGGGGGGCTGAGCAGTTCTTC
>TRBV9|TRBJ2-1|TRBD2|few
CASSTRTSGRFDEQFF
TGTGCCAGCAGCACCCGTACTAGCGGGAGATTTGATGAGCAGTTCTTC
>TRBV9|TRBJ2-3|TRBD2|-
CASSVGGRLAGAAGTDTQYF
TGTGCCAGCAGCGTAGGAGGAAGACTAGCGGGCGCGGCCGGCACAGATACGCAGTATTTT
>TRBV20-1|TRBJ2-3|TRBD2|few
CSADRLAGEVTDTQYF
TGCAGTGCCGACAGACTAGCGGGAGAAGTAACAGATACGCAGTATTTT
>TRBV6-1|TRBJ1-1|-|few
CASSQSPLGEAFF
TGTGCCAGCAGTCAATCCCCGCTGGGTGAAGCTTTCTTT
>TRBV4-3|TRBJ2-7|-|-
CASSPGAGAFQQYF
TGCGCCAGCAGCCCCGGGGCGGGGGCTTTTCAGCAGTACTTC
>TRBV4-3|TRBJ1-1|-|-
CASSQWHLNTEAFF
TGCGCCAGCAGCCAGTGGCATTTGAACACTGAAGCTTTCTTT
>TRBV6-4|TRBJ2-3|-|few
CASSEGSGRTQYF
TGTGCCAGCAGTGAGGGGAGTGGGCGTACGCAGTATTTT
>TRBV20-1|TRBJ2-3|TRBD2|-
CSATTGTSGRTDTQYF
TGCAGTGCGACGACCGGGACTAGCGGGAGGACAGATACGCAGTATTTT
>TRBV24-1|TRBJ2-7|TRBD2|many
CATSDTRGAGDQEQYF
TGTGCCACCAGTGATACCCGGGGAGCGGGAGATCAAGAGCAGTACTTC
>TRBV18|TRBJ2-1|-|many
CASSPVRQQWGEQFF
TGTGCCAGCTCACCGGTCCGGCAGCAATGGGGTGAGCAGTTCTTC
>TRBV19|TRBJ1-2|-|many
CASTLTGDPKGYTF
TGTGCCAGTACCCTAACCGGGGATCCAAAGGGCTACACCTTC
>TRBV5-1|TRBJ2-5|-|-
CASSGPYQETQYF
TGCGCCAGCAGCGGACCGTACCAAGAGACCCAGTACTTC
>TRBV4-1|TRBJ2-1|-|-
CASSQEGTPCNEQFF
TGCGCCAGCAGCCAAGAAGGGACTCCCTGCAATGAGCAGTTCTTC